These 9 T cell receptor beta chains originate from one sample sequenced in a study of blood T cell repertoires in COVID-19. TCRdb's copy holds only in-frame clones and misses some; the assay was immunoSEQ multiplex PCR. The sample has over 70,000 clones, around 87% seen once. Sequenced material: peripheral blood. These TCRs come from a human donor in a cohort sampled during active COVID-19.

The CDR3 loop is CATSLRGNEQFF. In DNA, the CDR3 is TGTGCCACCAGTCTCCGGGGGAATGAGCAGTTCTTC. J is TRBJ2-1 and V is TRBV24-1; D may be TRBD2 (6 bases). Trimming removed 6 bases from V and 7 bases from J, with 9 bases in between. Germline V gives CDR1 KGHDR, CDR2 SFDVKD. This CDR3 comprises 12 residues.

The sample holds a few counts of this clone. V and J are TRBV18 and TRBJ2-1; D possibly corresponds to TRBD2 (7 bases). V lost 1 base and J 8 bases, leaving 9 bases between the germline ends. The CDR3 is 13 amino acids. Germline CDR1 reads KGHSH; CDR2 reads LQKENI. DNA for the CDR3: TGTGCCAGCTCACCACAGGGGGGGTATGAGCAGTTCTTC. Its protein product is CASSPQGGYEQFF.

The chain carries TRBV5-1 and TRBJ1-1; perhaps TRBD1 as D (5 bases). There are 17 residues in the CDR3. V lost 1 base and J 4 bases, leaving 20 bases between the germline ends. Germline V gene sequence: CDR1 SGHRS, CDR2 YFSETQ. DNA for the CDR3: TGCGCCAGCAGCTTGCCTGGGGCGGGGGTTGGGTCCACTGAAGCTTTCTTT. Translating it yields CASSLPGAGVGSTEAFF.

The gene calls are TRBV15 and TRBJ1-2; D gene ambiguous. Trimming pared 0 bases from V and 6 bases from J, leaving 8 bases between. The CDR3 is 13 residues long. CDR1 LNHNV and CDR2 YYDKDF come from the germline V gene (reference sequence). The CDR3 DNA sequence: TGTGCCACCAGCAGAGACCGCCCAGATGGCTACACCTTC. This translates into CATSRDRPDGYTF.

The rearrangement links TRBV6-5 to TRBJ2-3; 8 bases are a match to TRBD2. This CDR3 region has 14 residues. V dropped 8 bases and J dropped 4; count of bases not matched to a gene: 8. Germline V CDR1 and CDR2: MNHEY, SVGAGI. The CDR3 DNA reads as TGTGCCAGCGCCAGCGGGAGAAGGGCAGATACGCAGTATTTT. Translating gives CASASGRRADTQYF.

The chain combines TRBV18 with TRBJ1-1; maybe TRBD1 (6 bases). Germline assignment: CDR1 KGHSH and CDR2 LQKENI. This CDR3 contains 15 residues. V was trimmed by 2 bases and J by 4 bases, leaving 14 bases between them. The CDR3 reads CASSPTGGPGTEAFF. The CDR3 nucleotides read TGTGCCAGCTCACCAACGGGGGGCCCCGGCACTGAAGCTTTCTTT.

Note on this clone: This same CDR3 is encoded by further DNA sequences in the sample. CDR3 residues: CASSYSTDTQYF. The CDR3, as DNA: TGCGCCAGCAGTTATAGCACAGATACGCAGTATTTT. The V gene is TRBV10-1, the J gene TRBJ2-3; D gene ambiguous. The V gene lost 5 bases and the J gene lost 0 bases, with 3 bases spanning the gap. Germline V gene lookup returns CDR1 WNHNN and CDR2 SYGVQD (reference sequence). The length of the CDR3 is 12 residues.

CDR3 residues: CASSSEGQGSGMDTQYF. The CDR3 DNA is TGTGCCAGCAGTTCAGAAGGACAGGGGTCCGGGATGGATACGCAGTATTTT. The chain couples TRBV27 to TRBJ2-3; 9 nucleotides agree with TRBD1. J gave up 6 bases and V 4 bases, and 14 bases lay outside the gene matches. This CDR3 region has 17 residues. Germline CDR1 reads MNHEY; CDR2 reads SMNVEV (reference sequence).

This clone showed up many times. V usage is TRBV29-1 and J usage is TRBJ1-2; 9 nucleotides match TRBD1. V was pared by 0 bases and J by 7 bases, with 9 bases of the junction left unmatched. Germline V gene sequence: CDR1 SQVTM, CDR2 ANQGSEA. The CDR3 length is 15 residues. The DNA of the CDR3 is TGCAGCGTTGAAGAGTGGAACAGGGGGCGAGGTGGCTACACCTTC. Translating gives CSVEEWNRGRGGYTF.